This T cell receptor beta chain was sequenced during a study of blood T cell repertoires in COVID-19. Overall study: Both acute and convalescent COVID-19 samples were obtained from the United States, Italy and Spain.

TCRdb keeps only in-frame clones here, not all; method: immunoSEQ multiplex PCR. The top ten hold over 1% of the sample, which has a few hundred thousand clones, 80% to 90% seen once. This CDR3 is built from 13 residues. Trimming stripped 8 bases from V and 6 bases from J, with 14 bases between. Sequences were obtained from peripheral blood. The chain links TRBV12-3 or TRBV12-4 to TRBJ2-1; no reliable D call. This sequence was found in a middle-aged man with acute or convalescent COVID-19. The CDR3 is CASRRGTSNEQFF. CDR3 in DNA: TGTGCCAGCCGTCGCGGTACGAGCAATGAGCAGTTCTTC.